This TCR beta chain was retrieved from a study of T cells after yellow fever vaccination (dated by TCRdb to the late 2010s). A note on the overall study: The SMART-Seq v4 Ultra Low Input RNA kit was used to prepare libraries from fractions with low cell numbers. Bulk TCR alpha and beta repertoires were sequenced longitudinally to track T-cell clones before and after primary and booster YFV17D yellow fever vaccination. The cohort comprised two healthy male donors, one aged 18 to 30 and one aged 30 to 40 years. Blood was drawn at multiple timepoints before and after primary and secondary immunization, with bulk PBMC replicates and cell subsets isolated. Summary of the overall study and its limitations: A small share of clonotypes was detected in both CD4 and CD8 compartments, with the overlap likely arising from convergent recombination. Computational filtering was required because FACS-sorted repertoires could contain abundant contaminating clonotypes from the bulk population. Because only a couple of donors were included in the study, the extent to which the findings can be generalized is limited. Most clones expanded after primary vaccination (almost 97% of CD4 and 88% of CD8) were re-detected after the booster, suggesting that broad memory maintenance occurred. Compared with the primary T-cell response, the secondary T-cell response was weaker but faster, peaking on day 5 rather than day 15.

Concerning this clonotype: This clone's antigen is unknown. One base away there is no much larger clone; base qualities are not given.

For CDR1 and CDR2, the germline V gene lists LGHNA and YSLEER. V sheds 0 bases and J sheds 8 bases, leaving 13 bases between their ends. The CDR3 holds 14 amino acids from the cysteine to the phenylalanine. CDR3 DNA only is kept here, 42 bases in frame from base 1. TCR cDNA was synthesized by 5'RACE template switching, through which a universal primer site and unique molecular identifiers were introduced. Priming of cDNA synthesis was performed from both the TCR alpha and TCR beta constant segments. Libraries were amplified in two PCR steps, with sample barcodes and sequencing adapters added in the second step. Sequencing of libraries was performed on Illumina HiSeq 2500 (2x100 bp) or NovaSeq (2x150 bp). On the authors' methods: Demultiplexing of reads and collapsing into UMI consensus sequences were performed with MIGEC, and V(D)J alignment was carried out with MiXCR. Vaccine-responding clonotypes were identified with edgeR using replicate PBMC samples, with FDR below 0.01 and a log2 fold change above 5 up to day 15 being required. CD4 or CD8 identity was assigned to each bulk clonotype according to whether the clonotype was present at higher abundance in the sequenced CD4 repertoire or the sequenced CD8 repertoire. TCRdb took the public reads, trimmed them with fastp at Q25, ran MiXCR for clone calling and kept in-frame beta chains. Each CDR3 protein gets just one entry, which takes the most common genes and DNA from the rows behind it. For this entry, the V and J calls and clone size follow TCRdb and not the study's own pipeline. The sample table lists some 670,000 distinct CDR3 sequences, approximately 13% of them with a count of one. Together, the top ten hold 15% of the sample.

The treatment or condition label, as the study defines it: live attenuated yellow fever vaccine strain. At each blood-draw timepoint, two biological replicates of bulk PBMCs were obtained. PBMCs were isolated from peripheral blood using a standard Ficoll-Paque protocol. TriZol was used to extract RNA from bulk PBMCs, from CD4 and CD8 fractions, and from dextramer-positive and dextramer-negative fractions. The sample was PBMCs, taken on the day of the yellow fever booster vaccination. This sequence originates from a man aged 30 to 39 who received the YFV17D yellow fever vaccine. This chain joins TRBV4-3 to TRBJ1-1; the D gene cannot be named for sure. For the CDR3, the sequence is CASSQDLRGVEAFF. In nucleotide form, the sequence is TGCGCCAGCAGCCAAGATCTTCGGGGTGTCGAAGCTTTCTTT.